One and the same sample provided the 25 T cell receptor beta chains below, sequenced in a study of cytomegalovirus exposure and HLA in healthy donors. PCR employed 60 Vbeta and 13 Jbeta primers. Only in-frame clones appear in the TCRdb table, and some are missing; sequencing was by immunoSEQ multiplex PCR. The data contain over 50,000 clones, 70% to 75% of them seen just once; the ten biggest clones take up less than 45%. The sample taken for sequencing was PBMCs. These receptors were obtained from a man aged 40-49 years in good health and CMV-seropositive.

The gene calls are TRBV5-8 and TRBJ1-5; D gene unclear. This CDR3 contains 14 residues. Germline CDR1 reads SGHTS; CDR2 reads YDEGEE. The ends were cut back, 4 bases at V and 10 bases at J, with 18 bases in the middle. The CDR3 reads CASSIRRVLIPQHF. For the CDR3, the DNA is TGTGCCAGCAGCATCCGGAGGGTTCTAATCCCCCAGCATTTT. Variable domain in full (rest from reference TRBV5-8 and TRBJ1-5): EAGVTQSPTHLIKTRGQQATLRCSPISGHTSVYWYQQALGLGLQFLLWYDEGEERNRGNFPPRFSGRQFPNYSSELNVNALELEDSALYLCASSIRRVLIPQHFGDGTRLSIL.

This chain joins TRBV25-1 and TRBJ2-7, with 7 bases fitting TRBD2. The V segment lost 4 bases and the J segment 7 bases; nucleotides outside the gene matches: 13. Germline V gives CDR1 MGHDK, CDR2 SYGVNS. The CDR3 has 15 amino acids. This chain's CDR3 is CASSAGTTTTGEQYF. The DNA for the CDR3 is TGTGCCAGCAGTGCCGGGACTACCACGACGGGGGAGCAGTACTTC.

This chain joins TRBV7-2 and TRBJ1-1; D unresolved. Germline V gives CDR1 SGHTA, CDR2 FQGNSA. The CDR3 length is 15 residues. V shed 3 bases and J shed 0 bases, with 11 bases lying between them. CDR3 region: CASSLVRSLNTEAFF. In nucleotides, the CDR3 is TGTGCCAGCAGCTTGGTGAGATCCCTGAACACTGAAGCTTTCTTT.

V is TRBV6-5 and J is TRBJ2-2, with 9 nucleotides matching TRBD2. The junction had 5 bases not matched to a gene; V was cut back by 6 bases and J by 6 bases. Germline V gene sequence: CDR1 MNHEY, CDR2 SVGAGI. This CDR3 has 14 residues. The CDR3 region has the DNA TGTGCCAGCAGCTCTAGCGGGGTGGCCGGGGAGCTGTTTTTT. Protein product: CASSSSGVAGELFF.

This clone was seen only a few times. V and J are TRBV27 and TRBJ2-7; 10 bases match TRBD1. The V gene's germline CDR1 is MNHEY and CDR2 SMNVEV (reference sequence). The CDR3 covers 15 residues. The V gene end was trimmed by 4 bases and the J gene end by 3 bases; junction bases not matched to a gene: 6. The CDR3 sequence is CASSSPGQGSYEQYF. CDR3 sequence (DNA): TGTGCCAGCAGTTCGCCGGGACAGGGGAGCTACGAGCAGTACTTC.

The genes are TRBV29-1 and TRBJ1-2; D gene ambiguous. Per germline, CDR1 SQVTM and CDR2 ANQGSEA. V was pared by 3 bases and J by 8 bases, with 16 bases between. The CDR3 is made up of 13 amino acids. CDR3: CSVEVWASRGYTF. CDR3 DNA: TGCAGCGTTGAGGTCTGGGCCTCAAGGGGCTACACCTTC.

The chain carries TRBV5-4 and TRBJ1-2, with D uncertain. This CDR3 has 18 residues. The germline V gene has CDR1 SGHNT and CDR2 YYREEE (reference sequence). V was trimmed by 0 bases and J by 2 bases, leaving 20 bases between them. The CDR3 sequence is CASSLDRPGRGQNYGYTF. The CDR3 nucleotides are TGTGCCAGCAGCTTGGACCGACCCGGAAGAGGGCAGAACTATGGCTACACCTTC.

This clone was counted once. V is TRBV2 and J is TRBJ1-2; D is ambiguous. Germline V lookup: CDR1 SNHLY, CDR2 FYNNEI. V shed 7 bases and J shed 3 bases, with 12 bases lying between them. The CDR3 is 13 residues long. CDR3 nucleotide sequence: TGTGCCAGCAAGGTAGACACGGACTATGGCTACACCTTC. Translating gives CASKVDTDYGYTF.

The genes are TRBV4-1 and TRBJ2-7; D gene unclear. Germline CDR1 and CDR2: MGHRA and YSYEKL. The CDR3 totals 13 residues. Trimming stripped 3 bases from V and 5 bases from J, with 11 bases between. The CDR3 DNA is TGCGCCAGCAGCCAGGTAGCCGTCCACGAGCAGTACTTC. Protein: CASSQVAVHEQYF.

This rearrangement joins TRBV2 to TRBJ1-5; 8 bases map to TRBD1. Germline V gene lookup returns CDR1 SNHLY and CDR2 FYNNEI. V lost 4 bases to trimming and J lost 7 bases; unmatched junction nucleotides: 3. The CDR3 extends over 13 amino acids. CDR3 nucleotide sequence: TGTGCCAGCAGTGGGACAGGGAGGCAGCCCCAGCATTTT. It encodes CASSGTGRQPQHF. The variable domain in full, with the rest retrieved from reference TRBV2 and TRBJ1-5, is EPEVTQTPSHQVTQMGQEVILRCVPISNHLYFYWYRQILGQKVEFLVSFYNNEISEKSEIFDDQFSVERPDGSNFTLKIRSTKLEDSAMYFCASSGTGRQPQHFGDGTRLSIL.

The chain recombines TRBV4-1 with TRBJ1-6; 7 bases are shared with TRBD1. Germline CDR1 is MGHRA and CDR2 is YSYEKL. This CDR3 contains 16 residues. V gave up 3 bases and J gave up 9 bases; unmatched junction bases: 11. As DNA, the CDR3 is TGCGCCAGCAGCCACCCCTTCGGTAACAGGGGTTCACCCCTCCACTTT. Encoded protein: CASSHPFGNRGSPLHF.

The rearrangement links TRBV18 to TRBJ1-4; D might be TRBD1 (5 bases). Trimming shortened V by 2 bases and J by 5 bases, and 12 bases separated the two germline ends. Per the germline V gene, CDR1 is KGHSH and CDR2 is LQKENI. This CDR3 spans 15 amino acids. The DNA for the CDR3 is TGTGCCAGCTCACCAAGGGCAGGGCCAAATGAAAAACTGTTTTTT. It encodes CASSPRAGPNEKLFF.

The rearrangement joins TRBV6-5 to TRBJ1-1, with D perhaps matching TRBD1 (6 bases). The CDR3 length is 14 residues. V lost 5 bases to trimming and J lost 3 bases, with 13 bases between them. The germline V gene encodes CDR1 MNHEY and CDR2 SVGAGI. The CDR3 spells CASSTTGWYTEAFF. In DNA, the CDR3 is TGTGCCAGCAGTACCACAGGGTGGTACACTGAAGCTTTCTTT.

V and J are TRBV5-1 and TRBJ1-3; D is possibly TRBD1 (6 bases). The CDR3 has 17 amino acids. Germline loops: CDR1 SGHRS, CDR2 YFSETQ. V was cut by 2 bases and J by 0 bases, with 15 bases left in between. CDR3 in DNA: TGCGCCAGCAGCTTTAACCCCGACAGGAACTCTGGAAACACCATATATTTT. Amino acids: CASSFNPDRNSGNTIYF.

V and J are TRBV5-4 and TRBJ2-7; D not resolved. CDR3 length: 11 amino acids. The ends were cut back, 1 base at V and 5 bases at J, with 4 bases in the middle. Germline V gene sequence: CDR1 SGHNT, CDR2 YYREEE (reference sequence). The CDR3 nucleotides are TGTGCCAGCAGCTTGAACAACGAGCAGTACTTC. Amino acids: CASSLNNEQYF.

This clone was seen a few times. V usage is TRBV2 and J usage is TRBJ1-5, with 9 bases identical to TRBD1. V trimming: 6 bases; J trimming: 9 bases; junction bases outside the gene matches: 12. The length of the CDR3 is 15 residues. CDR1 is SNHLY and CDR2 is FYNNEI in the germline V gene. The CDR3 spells CASRTGTGTIRPQHF. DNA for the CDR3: TGTGCCAGCAGAACCGGGACAGGGACAATACGGCCCCAGCATTTT.

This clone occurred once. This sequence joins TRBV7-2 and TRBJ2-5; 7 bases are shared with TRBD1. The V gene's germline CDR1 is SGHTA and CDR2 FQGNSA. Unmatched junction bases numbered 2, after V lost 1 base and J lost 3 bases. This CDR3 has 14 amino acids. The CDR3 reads CASSLVGTEETQYF. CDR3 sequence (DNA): TGTGCCAGCAGCTTAGTAGGGACAGAAGAGACCCAGTACTTC.

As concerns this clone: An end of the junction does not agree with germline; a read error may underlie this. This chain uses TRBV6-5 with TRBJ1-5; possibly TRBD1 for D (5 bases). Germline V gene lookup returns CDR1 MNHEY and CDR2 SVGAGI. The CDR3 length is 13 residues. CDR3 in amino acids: CASSRLGGQPRHF. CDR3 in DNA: TGTGCCAGCAGCCGACTCGGGGGTCAGCCCCGGCATTTT.

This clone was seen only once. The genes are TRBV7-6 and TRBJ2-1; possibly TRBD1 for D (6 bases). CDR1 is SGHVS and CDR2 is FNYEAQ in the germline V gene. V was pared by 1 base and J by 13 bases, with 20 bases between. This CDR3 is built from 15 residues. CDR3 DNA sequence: TGTGCCAGCAGCTTAGAGGCCAGGGGTATGTCGGTACAGTTCTTC. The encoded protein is CASSLEARGMSVQFF.

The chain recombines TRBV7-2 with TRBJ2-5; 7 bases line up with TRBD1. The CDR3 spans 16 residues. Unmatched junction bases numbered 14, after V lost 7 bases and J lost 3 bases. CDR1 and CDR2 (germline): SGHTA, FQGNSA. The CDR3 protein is CASTSNRGTGEETQYF. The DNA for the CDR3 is TGTGCCAGCACCTCTAACAGGGGAACGGGCGAAGAGACCCAGTACTTC. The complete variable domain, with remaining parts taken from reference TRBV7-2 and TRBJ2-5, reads GAGVSQSPSNKVTEKGKDVELRCDPISGHTALYWYRQSLGQGLEFLIYFQGNSAPDKSGLPSDRFSAERTGGSVSTLTIQRTQQEDSAVYLCASTSNRGTGEETQYFGPGTRLLVL.

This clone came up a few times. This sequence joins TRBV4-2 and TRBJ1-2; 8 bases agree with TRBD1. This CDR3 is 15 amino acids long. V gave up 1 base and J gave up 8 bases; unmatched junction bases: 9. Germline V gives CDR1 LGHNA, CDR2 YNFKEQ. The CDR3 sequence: CASSQGGPGQEGYTF. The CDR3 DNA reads TGTGCCAGCAGCCAAGGGGGTCCGGGACAGGAGGGCTACACCTTC.

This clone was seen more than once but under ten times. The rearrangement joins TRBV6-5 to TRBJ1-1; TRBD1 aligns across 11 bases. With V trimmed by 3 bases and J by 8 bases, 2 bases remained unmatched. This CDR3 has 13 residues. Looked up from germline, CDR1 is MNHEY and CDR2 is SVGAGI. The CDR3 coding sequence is TGTGCCAGCAGTTATGGGGACAGGGGGGAAGCTTTCTTT. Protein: CASSYGDRGEAFF.

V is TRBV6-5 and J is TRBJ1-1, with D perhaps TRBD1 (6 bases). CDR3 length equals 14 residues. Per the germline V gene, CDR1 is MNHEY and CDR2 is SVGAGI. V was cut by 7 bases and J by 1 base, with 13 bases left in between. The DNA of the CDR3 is TGTGCCAGCAACCGTGTCAGGGGGAACACTGAAGCTTTCTTT. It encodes CASNRVRGNTEAFF.

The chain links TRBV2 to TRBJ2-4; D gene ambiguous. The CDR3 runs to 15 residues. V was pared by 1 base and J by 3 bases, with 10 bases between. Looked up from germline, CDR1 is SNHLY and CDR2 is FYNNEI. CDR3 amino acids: CASSEGLVVKNIQYF. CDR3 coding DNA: TGTGCCAGCAGTGAAGGATTGGTAGTCAAAAACATTCAGTACTTC.

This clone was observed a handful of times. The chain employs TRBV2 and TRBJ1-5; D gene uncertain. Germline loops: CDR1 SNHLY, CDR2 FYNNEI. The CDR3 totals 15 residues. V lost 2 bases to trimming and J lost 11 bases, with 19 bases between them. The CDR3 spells CASSERRIGTASQHF. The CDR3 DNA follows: TGTGCCAGCAGTGAAAGGAGGATTGGAACAGCATCCCAGCATTTT.